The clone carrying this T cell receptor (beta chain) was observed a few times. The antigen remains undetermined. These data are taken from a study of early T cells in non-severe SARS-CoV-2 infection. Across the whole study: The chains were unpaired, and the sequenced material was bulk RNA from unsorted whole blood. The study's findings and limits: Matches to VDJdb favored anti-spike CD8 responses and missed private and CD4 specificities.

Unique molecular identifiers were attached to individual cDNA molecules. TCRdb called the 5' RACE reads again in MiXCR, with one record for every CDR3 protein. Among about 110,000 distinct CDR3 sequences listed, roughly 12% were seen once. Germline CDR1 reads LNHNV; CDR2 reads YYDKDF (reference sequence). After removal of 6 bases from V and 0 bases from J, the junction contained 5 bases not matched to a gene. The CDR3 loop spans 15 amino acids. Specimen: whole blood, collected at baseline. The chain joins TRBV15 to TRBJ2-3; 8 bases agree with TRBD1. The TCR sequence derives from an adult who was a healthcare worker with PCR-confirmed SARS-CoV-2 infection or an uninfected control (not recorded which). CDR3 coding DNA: TGTGCCACCAGTTCGGACAGGGCAAGCACAGATACGCAGTATTTT. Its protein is CATSSDRASTDTQYF.